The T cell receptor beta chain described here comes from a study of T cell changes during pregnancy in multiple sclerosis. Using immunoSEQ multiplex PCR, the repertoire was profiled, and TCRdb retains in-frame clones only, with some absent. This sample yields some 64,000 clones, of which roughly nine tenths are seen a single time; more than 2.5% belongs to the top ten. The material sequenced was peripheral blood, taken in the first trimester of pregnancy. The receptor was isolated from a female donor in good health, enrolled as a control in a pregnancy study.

The CDR3 nucleotides are TGTGCCAGCAGCCGGACAGGGGAGACTGAAGCTTTCTTT. It encodes CASSRTGETEAFF. The rearrangement uses TRBV7-6 and TRBJ1-1; 9 bases are shared with TRBD1. This CDR3 spans 13 amino acids. The V gene's germline CDR1 is SGHVS and CDR2 FNYEAQ. The ends lost 5 bases at V and 5 bases at J; junction bases unmatched: 3.